Sequencing of this T cell receptor beta chain was carried out in a study of monozygotic twins with cystic fibrosis. Of note for this clone: Its antigen is as yet unknown.

Produced via immunoSEQ multiplex PCR; TCRdb's table is partial and in-frame only. The sample contains about 24,000 clones, about 91% of which appear only once. General study findings and limits: Shared CDR3 numbers were not associated with age, concordance or severity. Co-twins had the most similar V usage for 13 of 16 pairs, J for 8.

Deletions cut 4 bases from V and 9 bases from J, with 17 bases between. The CDR3 extends over 15 amino acids. The receptor comes from a girl aged 2-10 years with cystic fibrosis. The V gene is TRBV5-3, the J gene TRBJ1-6; D is possibly TRBD1 (5 bases). TRBV5-3 is classed as an ORF, of uncertain function. Sequenced sample: blood. The chain's CDR3 is CARSPKGQGSSPLHF. CDR3 sequence (DNA): TGTGCCAGAAGCCCTAAAGGACAAGGCAGTTCACCCCTCCACTTT.